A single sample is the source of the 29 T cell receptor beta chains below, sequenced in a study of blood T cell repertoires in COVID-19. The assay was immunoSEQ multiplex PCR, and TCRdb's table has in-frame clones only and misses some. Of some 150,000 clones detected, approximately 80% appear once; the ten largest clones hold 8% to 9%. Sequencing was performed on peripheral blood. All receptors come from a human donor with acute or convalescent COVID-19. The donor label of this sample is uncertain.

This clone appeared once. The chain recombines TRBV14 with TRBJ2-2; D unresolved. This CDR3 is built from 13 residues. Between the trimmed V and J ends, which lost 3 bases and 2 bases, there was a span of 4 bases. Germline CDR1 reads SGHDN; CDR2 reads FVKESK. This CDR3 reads CASSQANTGELFF. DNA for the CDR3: TGTGCCAGCAGCCAGGCTAACACCGGGGAGCTGTTTTTT.

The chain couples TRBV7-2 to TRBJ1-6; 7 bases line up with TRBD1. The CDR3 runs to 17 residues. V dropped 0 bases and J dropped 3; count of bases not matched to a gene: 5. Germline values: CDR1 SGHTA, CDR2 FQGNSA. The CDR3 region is CASSLAKGANYNSPLHF. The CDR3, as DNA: TGTGCCAGCAGCTTAGCAAAGGGGGCGAACTATAATTCACCCCTCCACTTT. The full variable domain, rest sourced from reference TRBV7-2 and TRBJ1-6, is GAGVSQSPSNKVTEKGKDVELRCDPISGHTALYWYRQSLGQGLEFLIYFQGNSAPDKSGLPSDRFSAERTGGSVSTLTIQRTQQEDSAVYLCASSLAKGANYNSPLHFGNGTRLTVT.

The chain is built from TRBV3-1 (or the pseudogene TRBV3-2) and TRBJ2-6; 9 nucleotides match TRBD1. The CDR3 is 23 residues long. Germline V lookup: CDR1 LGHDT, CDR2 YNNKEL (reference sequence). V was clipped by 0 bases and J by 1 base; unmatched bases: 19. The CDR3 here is CASSQDGYRARQGDKSGANVLTF. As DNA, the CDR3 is TGTGCCAGCAGCCAAGATGGTTACCGGGCCCGACAGGGGGACAAATCTGGGGCCAACGTCCTGACTTTC.

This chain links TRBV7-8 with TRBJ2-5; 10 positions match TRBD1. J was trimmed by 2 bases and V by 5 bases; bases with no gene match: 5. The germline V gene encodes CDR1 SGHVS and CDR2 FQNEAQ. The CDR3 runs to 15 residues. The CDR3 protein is CASSPWGQGQETQYF. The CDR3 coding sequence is TGTGCCAGCAGCCCATGGGGACAGGGGCAAGAGACCCAGTACTTC. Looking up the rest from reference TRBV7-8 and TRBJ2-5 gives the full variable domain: GAGVSQSPRYKVAKRGQDVALRCDPISGHVSLFWYQQALGQGPEFLTYFQNEAQLDKSGLPSDRFFAERPEGSVSTLKIQRTQQEDSAVYLCASSPWGQGQETQYFGPGTRLLVL.

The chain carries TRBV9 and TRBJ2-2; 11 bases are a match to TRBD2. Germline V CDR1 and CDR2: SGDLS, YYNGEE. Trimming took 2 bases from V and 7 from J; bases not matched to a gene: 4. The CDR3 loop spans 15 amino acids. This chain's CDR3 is CASSVSGGGIGELFF. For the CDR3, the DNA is TGTGCCAGCAGCGTTAGCGGGGGGGGGATCGGGGAGCTGTTTTTT.

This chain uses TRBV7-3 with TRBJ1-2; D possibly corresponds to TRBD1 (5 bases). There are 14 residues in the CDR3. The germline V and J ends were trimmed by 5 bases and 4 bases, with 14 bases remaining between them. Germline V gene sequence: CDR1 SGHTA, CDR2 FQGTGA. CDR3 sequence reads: CASSHPDNRYGYTF. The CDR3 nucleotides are TGTGCCAGCAGCCACCCGGACAATCGCTATGGCTACACCTTC.

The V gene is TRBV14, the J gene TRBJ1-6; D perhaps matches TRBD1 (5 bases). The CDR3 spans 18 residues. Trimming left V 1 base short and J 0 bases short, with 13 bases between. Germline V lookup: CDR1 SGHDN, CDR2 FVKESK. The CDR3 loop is CASSQGGPQDSYNSPLHF. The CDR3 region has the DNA TGTGCCAGCAGCCAAGGGGGCCCCCAGGACTCCTATAATTCACCCCTCCACTTT.

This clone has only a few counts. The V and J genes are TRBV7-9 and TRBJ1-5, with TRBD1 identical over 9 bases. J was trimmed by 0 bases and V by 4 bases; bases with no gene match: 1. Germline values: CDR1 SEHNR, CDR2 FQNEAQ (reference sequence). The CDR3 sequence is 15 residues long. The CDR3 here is CASSSGQGSNQPQHF. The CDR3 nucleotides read TGTGCCAGCAGCTCGGGACAGGGTAGCAATCAGCCCCAGCATTTT.

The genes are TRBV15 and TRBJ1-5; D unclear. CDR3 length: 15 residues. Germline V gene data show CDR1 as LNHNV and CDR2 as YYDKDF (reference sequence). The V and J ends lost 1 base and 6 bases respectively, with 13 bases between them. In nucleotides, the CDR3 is TGTGCCACCAGCAGAGCCGGAGAGGGAGGTCAGCCCCAGCATTTT. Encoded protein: CATSRAGEGGQPQHF.

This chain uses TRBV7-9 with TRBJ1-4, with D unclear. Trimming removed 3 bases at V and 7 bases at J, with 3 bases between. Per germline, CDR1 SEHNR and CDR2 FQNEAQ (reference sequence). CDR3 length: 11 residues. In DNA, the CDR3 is TGTGCCAGCAGCTTCGGTGAAAAACTGTTTTTT. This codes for CASSFGEKLFF.

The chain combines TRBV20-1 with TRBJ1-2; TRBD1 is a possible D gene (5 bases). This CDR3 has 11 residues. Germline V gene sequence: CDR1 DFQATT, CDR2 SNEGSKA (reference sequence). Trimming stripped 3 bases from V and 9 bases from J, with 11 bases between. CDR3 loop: CSASRTRRYTF. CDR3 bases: TGCAGTGCTAGCCGGACAAGACGCTACACCTTC.

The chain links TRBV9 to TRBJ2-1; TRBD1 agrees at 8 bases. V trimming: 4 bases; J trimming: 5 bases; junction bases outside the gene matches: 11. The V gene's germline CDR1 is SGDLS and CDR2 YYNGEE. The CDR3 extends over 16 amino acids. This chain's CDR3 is CASSSSPGGGNNEQFF. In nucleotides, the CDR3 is TGTGCCAGCAGCTCGAGTCCAGGGGGCGGAAACAATGAGCAGTTCTTC.

CDR3 bases: TGTGCCAGCAGTGAAGCCTATAGCAATCAGCCCCAGCATTTT. It is translated as CASSEAYSNQPQHF. The chain recombines TRBV6-1 with TRBJ1-5, with no clear D. The V end lost 0 bases, the J end lost 0 bases, and 3 bases lay between the germline ends. The CDR3 has 14 residues. Germline lookup yields CDR1 MNHNS and CDR2 SASEGT.

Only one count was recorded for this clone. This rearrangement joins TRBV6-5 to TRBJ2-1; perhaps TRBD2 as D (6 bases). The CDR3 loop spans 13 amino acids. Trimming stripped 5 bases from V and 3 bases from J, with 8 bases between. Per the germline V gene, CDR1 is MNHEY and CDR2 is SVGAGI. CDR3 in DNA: TGTGCCAGCAGTACGGGACTCTACAATGAGCAGTTCTTC. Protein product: CASSTGLYNEQFF.

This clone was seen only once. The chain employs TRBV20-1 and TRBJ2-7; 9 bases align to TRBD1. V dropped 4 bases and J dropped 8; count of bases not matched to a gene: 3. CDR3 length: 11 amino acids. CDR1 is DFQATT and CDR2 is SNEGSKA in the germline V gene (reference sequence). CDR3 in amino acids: CSATDRGKQYF. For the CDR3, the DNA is TGCAGTGCTACGGACAGGGGCAAGCAGTACTTC.

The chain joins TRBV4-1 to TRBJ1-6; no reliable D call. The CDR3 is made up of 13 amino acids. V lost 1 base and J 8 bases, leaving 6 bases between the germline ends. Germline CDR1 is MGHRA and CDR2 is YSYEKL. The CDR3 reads CASSQVPDSPLHF. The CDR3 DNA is TGCGCCAGCAGCCAAGTCCCCGATTCACCCCTCCACTTT.

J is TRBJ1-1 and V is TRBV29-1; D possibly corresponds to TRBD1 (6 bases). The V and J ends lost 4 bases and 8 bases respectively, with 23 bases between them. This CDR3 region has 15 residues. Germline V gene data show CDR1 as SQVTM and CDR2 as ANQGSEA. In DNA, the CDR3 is TGCAGCGTTGGTGTCGGGACAAGTGAGCTTATCGAAGCTTTCTTT. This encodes CSVGVGTSELIEAFF.

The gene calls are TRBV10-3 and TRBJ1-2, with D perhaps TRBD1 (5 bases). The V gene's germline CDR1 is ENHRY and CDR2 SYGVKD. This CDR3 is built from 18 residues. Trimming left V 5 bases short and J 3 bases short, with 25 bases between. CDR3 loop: CAISPREETREGYYGYTF. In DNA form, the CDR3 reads TGTGCCATCAGTCCCAGGGAGGAAACCCGAGAGGGCTACTATGGCTACACCTTC.

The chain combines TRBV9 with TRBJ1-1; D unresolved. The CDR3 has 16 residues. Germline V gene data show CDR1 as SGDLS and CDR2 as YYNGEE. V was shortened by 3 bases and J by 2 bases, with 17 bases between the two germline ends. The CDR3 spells CASSGPRTAGNTEAFF. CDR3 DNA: TGTGCCAGCAGCGGGCCACGGACGGCGGGCAACACTGAAGCTTTCTTT.

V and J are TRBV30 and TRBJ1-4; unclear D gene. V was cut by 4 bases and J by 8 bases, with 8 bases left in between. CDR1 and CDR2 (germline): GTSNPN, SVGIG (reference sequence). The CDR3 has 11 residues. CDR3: CAWKRGEKLFF. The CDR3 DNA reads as TGTGCCTGGAAACGAGGGGAAAAACTGTTTTTT. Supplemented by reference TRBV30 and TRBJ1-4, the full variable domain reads SQTIHQWPATLVQPVGSPLSLECTVEGTSNPNLYWYRQAAGRGLQLLFYSVGIGQISSEVPQNLSASRPQDRQFILSSKKLLLSDSGFYLCAWKRGEKLFFGSGTQLSVL.

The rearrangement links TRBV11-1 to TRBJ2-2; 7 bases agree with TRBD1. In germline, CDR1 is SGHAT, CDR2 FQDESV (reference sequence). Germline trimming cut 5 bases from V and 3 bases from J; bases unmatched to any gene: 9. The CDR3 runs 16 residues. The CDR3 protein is CASSPRTGVDTGELFF. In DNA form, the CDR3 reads TGTGCCAGCAGCCCCAGGACAGGTGTAGACACCGGGGAGCTGTTTTTT.

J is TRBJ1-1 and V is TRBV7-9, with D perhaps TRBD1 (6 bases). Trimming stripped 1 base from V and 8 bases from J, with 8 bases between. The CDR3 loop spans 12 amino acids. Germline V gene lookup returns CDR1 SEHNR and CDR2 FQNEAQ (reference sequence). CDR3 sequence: CASSLVTGEAFF. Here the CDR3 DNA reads TGTGCCAGCAGCTTAGTTACAGGGGAAGCTTTCTTT.

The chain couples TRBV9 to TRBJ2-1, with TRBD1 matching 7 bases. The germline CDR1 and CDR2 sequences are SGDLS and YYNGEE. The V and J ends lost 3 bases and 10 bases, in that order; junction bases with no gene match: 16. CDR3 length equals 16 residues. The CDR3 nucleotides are TGTGCCAGCAGCGCCGCCACCGGGACAGCCTCTTCAGAGCAGTTCTTC. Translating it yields CASSAATGTASSEQFF.

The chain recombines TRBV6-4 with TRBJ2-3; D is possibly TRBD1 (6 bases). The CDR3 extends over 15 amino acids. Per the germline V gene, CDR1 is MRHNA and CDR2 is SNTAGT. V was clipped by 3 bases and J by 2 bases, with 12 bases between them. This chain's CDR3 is CASSEWAGATDTQYF. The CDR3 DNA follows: TGTGCCAGCAGTGAATGGGCAGGGGCCACAGATACGCAGTATTTT.

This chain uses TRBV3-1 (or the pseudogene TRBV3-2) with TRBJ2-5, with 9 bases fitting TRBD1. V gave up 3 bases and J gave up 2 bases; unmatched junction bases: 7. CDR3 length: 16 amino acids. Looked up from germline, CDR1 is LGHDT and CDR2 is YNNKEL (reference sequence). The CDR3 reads CASSHADRGFQETQYF. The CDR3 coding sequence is TGTGCCAGCAGCCATGCCGACAGGGGGTTTCAAGAGACCCAGTACTTC.

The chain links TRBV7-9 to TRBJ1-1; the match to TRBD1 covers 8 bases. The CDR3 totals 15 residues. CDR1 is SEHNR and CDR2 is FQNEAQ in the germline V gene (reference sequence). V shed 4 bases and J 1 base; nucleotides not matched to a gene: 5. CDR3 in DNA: TGTGCCAGCAGCTCCTTTGACAGGGGGAACACTGAAGCTTTCTTT. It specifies CASSSFDRGNTEAFF. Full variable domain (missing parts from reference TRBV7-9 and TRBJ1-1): DTGVSQNPRHKITKRGQNVTFRCDPISEHNRLYWYRQTLGQGPEFLTYFQNEAQLEKSRLLSDRFSAERPKGSFSTLEIQRTEQGDSAMYLCASSSFDRGNTEAFFGQGTRLTVV.

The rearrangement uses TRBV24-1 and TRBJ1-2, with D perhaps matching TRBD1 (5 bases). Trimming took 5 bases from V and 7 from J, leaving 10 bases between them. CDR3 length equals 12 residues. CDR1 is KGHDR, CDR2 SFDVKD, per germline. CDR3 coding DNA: TGTGCCACCAGTGTGCAGGGTTTTGGCTACACCTTC. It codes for CATSVQGFGYTF.

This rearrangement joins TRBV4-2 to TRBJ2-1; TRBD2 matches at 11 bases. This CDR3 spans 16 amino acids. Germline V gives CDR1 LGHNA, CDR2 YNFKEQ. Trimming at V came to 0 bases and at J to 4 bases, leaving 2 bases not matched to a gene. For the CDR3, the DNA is TGTGCCAGCAGCCAAGATCCTAGCGGGGGGTACAATGAGCAGTTCTTC. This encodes CASSQDPSGGYNEQFF.

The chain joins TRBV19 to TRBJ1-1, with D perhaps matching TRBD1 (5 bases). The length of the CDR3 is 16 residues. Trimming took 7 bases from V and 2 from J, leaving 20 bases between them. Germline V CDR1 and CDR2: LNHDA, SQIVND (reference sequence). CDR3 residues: CASKVLMGDSNTEAFF. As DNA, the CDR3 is TGTGCCAGTAAGGTATTAATGGGGGACTCCAACACTGAAGCTTTCTTT. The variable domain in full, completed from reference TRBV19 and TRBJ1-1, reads DGGITQSPKYLFRKEGQNVTLSCEQNLNHDAMYWYRQDPGQGLRLIYYSQIVNDFQKGDIAEGYSVSREKKESFPLTVTSAQKNPTAFYLCASKVLMGDSNTEAFFGQGTRLTVV.